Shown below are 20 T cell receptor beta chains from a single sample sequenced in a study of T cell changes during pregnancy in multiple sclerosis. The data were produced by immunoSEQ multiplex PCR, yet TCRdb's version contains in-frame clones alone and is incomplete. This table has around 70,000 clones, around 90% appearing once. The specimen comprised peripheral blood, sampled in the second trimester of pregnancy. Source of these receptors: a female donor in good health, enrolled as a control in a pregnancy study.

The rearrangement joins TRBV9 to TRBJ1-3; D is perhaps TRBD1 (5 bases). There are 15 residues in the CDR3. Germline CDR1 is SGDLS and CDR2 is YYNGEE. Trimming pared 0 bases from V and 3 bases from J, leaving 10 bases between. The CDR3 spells CASSVEGARGNTIYF. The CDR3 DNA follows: TGTGCCAGCAGCGTAGAAGGGGCGCGTGGAAACACCATATATTTT.

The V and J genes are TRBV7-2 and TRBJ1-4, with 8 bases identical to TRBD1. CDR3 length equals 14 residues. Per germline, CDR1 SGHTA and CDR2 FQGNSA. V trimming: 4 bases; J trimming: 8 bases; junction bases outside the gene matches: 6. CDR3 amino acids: CASSSGQGEEKLFF. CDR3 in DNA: TGTGCCAGCAGCTCAGGACAGGGTGAAGAAAAACTGTTTTTT.

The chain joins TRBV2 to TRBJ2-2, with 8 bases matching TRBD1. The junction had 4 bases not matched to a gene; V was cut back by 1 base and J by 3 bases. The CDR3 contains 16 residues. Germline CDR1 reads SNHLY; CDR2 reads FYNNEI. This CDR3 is CASSEGGQEDTGELFF. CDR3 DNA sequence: TGTGCCAGCAGTGAAGGGGGACAGGAAGACACCGGGGAGCTGTTTTTT.

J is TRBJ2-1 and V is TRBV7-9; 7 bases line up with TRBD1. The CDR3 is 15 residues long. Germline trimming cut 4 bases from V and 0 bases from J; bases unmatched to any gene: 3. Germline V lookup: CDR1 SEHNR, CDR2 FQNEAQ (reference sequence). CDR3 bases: TGTGCCAGCAGCTCGGGACAGAGCTCCTACAATGAGCAGTTCTTC. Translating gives CASSSGQSSYNEQFF.

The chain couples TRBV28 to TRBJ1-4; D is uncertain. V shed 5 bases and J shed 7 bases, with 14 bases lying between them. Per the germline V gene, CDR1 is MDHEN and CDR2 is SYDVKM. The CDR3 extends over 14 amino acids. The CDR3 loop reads CASSPVQRAEKLFF. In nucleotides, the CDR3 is TGTGCCAGCAGTCCCGTACAGAGGGCTGAAAAACTGTTTTTT.

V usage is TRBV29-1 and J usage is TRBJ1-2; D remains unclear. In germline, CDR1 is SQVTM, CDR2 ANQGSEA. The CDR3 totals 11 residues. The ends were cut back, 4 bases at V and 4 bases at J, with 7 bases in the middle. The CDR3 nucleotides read TGCAGCGTTGGGCAGTTCTATGGCTACACCTTC. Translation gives CSVGQFYGYTF.

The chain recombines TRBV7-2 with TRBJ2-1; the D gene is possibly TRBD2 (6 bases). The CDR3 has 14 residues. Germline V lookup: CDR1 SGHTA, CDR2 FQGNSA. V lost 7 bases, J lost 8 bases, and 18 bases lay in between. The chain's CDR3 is CASTLIGGRDEQFF. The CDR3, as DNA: TGTGCCAGCACCTTGATCGGGGGTAGAGATGAGCAGTTCTTC.

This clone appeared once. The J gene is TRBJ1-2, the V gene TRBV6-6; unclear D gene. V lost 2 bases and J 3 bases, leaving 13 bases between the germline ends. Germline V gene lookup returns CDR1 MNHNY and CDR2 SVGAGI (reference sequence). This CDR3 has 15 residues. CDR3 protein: CASSYTPGRDYGYTF. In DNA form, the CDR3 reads TGTGCCAGCAGTTACACCCCGGGAAGGGACTATGGCTACACCTTC.

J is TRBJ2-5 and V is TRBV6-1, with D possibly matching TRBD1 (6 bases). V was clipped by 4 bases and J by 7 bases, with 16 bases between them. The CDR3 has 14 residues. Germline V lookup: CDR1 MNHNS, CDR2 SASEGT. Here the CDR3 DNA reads TGTGCCAGCAGTGTGAGGGGGAGCAGGGGGACCCAGTACTTC. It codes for CASSVRGSRGTQYF.

The CDR3 loop is CASSPGGSYNEQFF. CDR3 sequence (DNA): TGTGCCAGCAGTCCGGGGGGCTCCTACAATGAGCAGTTCTTC. J is TRBJ2-1 and V is TRBV6-6, with TRBD2 identical over 7 bases. V lost 5 bases, J lost 0 bases, and 1 base stayed unmatched. Germline V gives CDR1 MNHNY, CDR2 SVGAGI (reference sequence). CDR3 size: 14 residues.

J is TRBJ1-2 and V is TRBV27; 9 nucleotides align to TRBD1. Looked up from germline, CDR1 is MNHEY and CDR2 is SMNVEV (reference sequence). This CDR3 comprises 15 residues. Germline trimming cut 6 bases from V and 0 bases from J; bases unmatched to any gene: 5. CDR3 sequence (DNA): TGTGCCAGCAGGCCCAGGGACAGGGCTAACTATGGCTACACCTTC. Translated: CASRPRDRANYGYTF.

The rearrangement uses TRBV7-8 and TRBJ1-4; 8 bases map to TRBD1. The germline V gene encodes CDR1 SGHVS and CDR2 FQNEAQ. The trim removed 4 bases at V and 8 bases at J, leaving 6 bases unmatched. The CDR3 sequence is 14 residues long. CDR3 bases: TGTGCCAGCAGCTGGAAGGGACAGGTCGAAAAACTGTTTTTT. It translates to CASSWKGQVEKLFF.

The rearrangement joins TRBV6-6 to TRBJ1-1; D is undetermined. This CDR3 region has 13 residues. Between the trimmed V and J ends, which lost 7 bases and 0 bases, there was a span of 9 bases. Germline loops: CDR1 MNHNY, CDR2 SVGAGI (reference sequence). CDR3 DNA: TGTGCCAGCACGTTTACGGTGAACACTGAAGCTTTCTTT. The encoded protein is CASTFTVNTEAFF.

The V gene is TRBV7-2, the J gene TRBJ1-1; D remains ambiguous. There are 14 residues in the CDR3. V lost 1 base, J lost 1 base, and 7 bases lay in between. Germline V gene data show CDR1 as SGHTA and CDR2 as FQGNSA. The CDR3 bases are TGTGCCAGCAGCTTAGGCCCCGGGAACACTGAAGCTTTCTTT. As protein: CASSLGPGNTEAFF.

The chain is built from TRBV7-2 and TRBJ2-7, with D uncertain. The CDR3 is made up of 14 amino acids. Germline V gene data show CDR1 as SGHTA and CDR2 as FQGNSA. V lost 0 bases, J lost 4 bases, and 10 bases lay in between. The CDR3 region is CASSLASTGYEQYF. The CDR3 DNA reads TGTGCCAGCAGCTTAGCGAGCACGGGTTACGAGCAGTACTTC.

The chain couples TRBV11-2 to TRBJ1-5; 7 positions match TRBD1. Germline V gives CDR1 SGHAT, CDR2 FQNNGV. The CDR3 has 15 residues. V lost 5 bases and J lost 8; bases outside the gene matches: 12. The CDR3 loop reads CASSQRTGRQEPQHF. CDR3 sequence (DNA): TGTGCCAGCAGCCAACGGACAGGCCGCCAGGAGCCCCAGCATTTT.

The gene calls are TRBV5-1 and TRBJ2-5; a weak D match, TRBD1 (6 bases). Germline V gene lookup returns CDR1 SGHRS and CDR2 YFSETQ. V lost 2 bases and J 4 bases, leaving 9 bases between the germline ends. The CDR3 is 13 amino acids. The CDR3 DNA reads TGCGCCAGCAGCTTACAGGGTAGAGAGACCCAGTACTTC. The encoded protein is CASSLQGRETQYF.

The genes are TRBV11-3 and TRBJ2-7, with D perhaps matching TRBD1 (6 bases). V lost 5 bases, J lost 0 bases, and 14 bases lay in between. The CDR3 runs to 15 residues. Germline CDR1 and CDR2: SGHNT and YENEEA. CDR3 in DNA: TGTGCCAGCAGCCTGGGGCAGGGGAGCTCCTACGAGCAGTACTTC. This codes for CASSLGQGSSYEQYF.

CDR3 DNA: TGTGCCAGCAGCTTATCACACCTCGGGGGCGAGCAGTACTTC. Residues: CASSLSHLGGEQYF. This chain links TRBV11-3 with TRBJ2-7; possible D gene TRBD2, 6 bases. Germline V gives CDR1 SGHNT, CDR2 YENEEA. The CDR3 has 14 residues. Trimming cost V 2 bases and J 6 bases, with 14 bases left between them.

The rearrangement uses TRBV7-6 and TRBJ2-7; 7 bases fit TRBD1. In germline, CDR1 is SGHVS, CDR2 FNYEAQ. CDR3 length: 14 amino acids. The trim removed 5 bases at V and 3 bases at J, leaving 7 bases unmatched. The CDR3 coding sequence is TGTGCCAGCAGCCCGGCCCGACAGGGCTACGAGCAGTACTTC. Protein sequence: CASSPARQGYEQYF.